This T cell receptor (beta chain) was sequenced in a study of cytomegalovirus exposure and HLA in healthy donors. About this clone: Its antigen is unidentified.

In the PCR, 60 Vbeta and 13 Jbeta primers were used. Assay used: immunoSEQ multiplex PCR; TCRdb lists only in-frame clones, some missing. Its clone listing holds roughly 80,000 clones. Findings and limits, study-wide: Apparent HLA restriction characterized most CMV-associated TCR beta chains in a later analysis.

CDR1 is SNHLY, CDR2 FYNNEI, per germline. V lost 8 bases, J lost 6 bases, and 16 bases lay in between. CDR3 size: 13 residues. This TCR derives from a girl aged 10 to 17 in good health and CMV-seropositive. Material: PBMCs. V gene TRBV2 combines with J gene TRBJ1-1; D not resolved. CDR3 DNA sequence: TGTGCCAGCCGTCCGGGAAGAGGCTCTGAAGCTTTCTTT. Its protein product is CASRPGRGSEAFF.